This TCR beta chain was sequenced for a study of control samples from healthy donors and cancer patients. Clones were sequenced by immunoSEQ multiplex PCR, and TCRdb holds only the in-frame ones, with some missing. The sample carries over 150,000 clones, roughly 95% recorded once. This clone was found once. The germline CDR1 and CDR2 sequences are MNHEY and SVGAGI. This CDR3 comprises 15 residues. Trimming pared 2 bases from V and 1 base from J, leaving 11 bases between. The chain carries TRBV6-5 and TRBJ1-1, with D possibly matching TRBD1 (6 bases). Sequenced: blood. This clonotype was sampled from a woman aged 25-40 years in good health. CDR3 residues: CASSYGGAANTEAFF. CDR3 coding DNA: TGTGCCAGCAGTTACGGGGGCGCGGCGAACACTGAAGCTTTCTTT.